This T cell receptor beta chain emerged from a study of beta chain features in type 1 diabetes. Sorting gave populations that all exceeded 98% purity. This clone was detected a few times. Expressed TCRB transcripts were sequenced because the isolated RNA had all been reverse transcribed beforehand. TCRdb's table, derived via immunoSEQ multiplex PCR, lists solely in-frame clones and lacks some. The sample carries under 350,000 clones, approximately 8.1% recorded once. Trimming cost V 4 bases and J 7 bases; bases outside gene matches: 4. The germline V gene has CDR1 MDHEN and CDR2 SYDVKM. CDR3 length: 13 residues.

Material: central memory CD4+ T cells from blood. The chain recombines TRBV28 with TRBJ1-2; 9 bases fit TRBD1. This TCR was recovered from a woman aged 18 to 35 in good health. CDR3 sequence (DNA): TGTGCCAGCAGTTCGGGACAGGGCCCTGGCTACACCTTC. Encoded protein: CASSSGQGPGYTF.